Below, 25 T cell receptor beta chains from the same sample are listed, as sequenced in a study of blood T cell repertoires in COVID-19 (dated by TCRdb to 2019 to 2021). Libraries were prepared through the immunoSEQ multiplex PCR assay. The table comes from immuneACCESS by way of TCRdb, which keeps in-frame sequences with V and J called. Part of the clones is missing from these tables; in studies checked, under half for an unresolved V gene and the rest for unknown reasons. The sample data list more than 250,000 clones, and about 85% of these were observed just once. The ten largest account for approximately 6% of the sample. The sequencing sample was made of PBMCs or T cells enriched from blood (not recorded which). Source of these receptors: a woman aged 25 to 45 who had recovered from COVID-19.

The chain combines TRBV3-1 (or the pseudogene TRBV3-2) with TRBJ1-5, with D possibly matching TRBD1 (5 bases). The CDR3 runs 15 residues. V lost 2 bases to trimming and J lost 3 bases, with 11 bases between them. The germline CDR1 and CDR2 sequences are LGHDT and YNNKEL (reference sequence). CDR3: CASSQSPTVNQPQHF. The CDR3, as DNA: TGTGCCAGCAGCCAATCCCCGACAGTCAATCAGCCCCAGCATTTT.

This chain joins TRBV6-5 and TRBJ1-1; 9 positions match TRBD1. CDR1 MNHEY and CDR2 SVGAGI come from the germline V gene. The CDR3 loop spans 15 amino acids. V dropped 4 bases and J dropped 4; count of bases not matched to a gene: 7. CDR3 amino acids: CASSSIQGASTEAFF. Written as DNA, the CDR3 is TGTGCCAGCAGTTCCATACAGGGGGCTAGCACTGAAGCTTTCTTT.

The gene calls are TRBV9 and TRBJ2-7; D possibly corresponds to TRBD1 (6 bases). The CDR3 extends over 12 amino acids. The germline V gene has CDR1 SGDLS and CDR2 YYNGEE. V lost 3 bases and J 5 bases, leaving 9 bases between the germline ends. CDR3 in DNA: TGTGCCAGCAGCGGGAGGACAGACGAGCAGTACTTC. This encodes CASSGRTDEQYF.

The rearrangement links TRBV5-4 to TRBJ2-7, with 8 bases matching TRBD1. Germline values: CDR1 SGHNT, CDR2 YYREEE (reference sequence). V gave up 4 bases and J gave up 7 bases; unmatched junction bases: 16. The CDR3 covers 16 residues. DNA of the CDR3: TGTGCCAGCAGCCATGGACAGGGCAGAGGGGGATGGGAGCAGTACTTC. This encodes CASSHGQGRGGWEQYF. Full variable domain (remainder filled in from reference TRBV5-4 and TRBJ2-7): ETGVTQSPTHLIKTRGQQVTLRCSSQSGHNTVSWYQQALGQGPQFIFQYYREEENGRGNFPPRFSGLQFPNYSSELNVNALELDDSALYLCASSHGQGRGGWEQYFGPGTRLTVT.

The chain combines TRBV9 with TRBJ2-7; possibly TRBD1 for D (6 bases). Germline V gene data show CDR1 as SGDLS and CDR2 as YYNGEE. The CDR3 is made up of 15 amino acids. Trimming took off 0 bases at V and 0 bases at J, with 10 bases between the two ends. DNA of the CDR3: TGTGCCAGCAGCGTAGCTGGACAGACCTCCTACGAGCAGTACTTC. Translated: CASSVAGQTSYEQYF.

The J gene is TRBJ2-2, the V gene TRBV4-2, with D perhaps TRBD2 (6 bases). Trimming took off 4 bases at V and 5 bases at J, with 17 bases between the two ends. The germline gives CDR1 LGHNA, CDR2 YNFKEQ. CDR3 length: 16 amino acids. CDR3 bases: TGTGCCAGCAGCCCCGCGGGGCCTGGTAGGACCGGGGAGCTGTTTTTT. This sequence encodes CASSPAGPGRTGELFF.

The chain combines TRBV14 with TRBJ1-1, with 8 bases identical to TRBD1. This CDR3 is built from 12 residues. Trimming removed 4 bases from V and 7 bases from J; junction bases left unmatched: 2. Germline-derived CDR1 and CDR2 are SGHDN and FVKESK. CDR3 amino acids: CASSRQGIEAFF. For the CDR3, the DNA is TGTGCCAGCAGCCGACAGGGGATTGAAGCTTTCTTT.

The chain carries TRBV21-1 and TRBJ2-7; the D call in the table, TRBD1, was not verified against the DNA. TRBV21-1 is given as a pseudogene. There are 17 residues in the CDR3. CDR3: CASSKLPKGQGTYEQYF. DNA of the CDR3: TGTGCCAGCAGCAAATTACCCAAGGGACAGGGGACCTACGAGCAGTACTTC.

The chain recombines TRBV5-4 with TRBJ1-5; 9 positions match TRBD1. This CDR3 is 14 amino acids long. CDR1 and CDR2 (germline): SGHNT, YYREEE (reference sequence). J was trimmed by 8 bases and V by 0 bases; bases with no gene match: 3. In nucleotides, the CDR3 is TGTGCCAGCAGCTTGGACAGGGGGCAGGAGCCCCAGCATTTT. Protein sequence: CASSLDRGQEPQHF.

The chain employs TRBV2 and TRBJ1-2, with TRBD1 identical over 9 bases. J gave up 8 bases and V 7 bases, and 5 bases lay outside the gene matches. Germline lookup yields CDR1 SNHLY and CDR2 FYNNEI. The CDR3 is made up of 12 amino acids. The CDR3 DNA sequence: TGTGCCAGCAAGGACAGGGGAGAGGGCTACACCTTC. This translates into CASKDRGEGYTF.

This chain connects TRBV11-1 to TRBJ2-1, with TRBD2 identical over 7 bases. Trimming cost V 5 bases and J 8 bases; bases outside gene matches: 12. The germline gives CDR1 SGHAT, CDR2 FQDESV (reference sequence). This CDR3 is 15 amino acids long. CDR3 sequence (DNA): TGTGCCAGCAGCCCCCGGGACTACCCCGGGCATGAGCAGTTCTTC. Protein sequence: CASSPRDYPGHEQFF. Together with reference TRBV11-1 and TRBJ2-1, the CDR3 gives the full variable domain: EAEVAQSPRYKITEKSQAVAFWCDPISGHATLYWYRQILGQGPELLVQFQDESVVDDSQLPKDRFSAERLKGVDSTLKIQPAELGDSAMYLCASSPRDYPGHEQFFGPGTRLTVL.

This chain joins TRBV12-5 and TRBJ1-1; D is perhaps TRBD1 (5 bases). The V gene lost 2 bases and the J gene lost 1 base, with 23 bases spanning the gap. CDR1 and CDR2 (germline): LGHNT, FRNRAP. This CDR3 comprises 19 residues. The CDR3 DNA follows: TGTGCTAGTGGTTTGCGGACCGTTAGGGGAAGGTTAGGGAACACTGAAGCTTTCTTT. Protein product: CASGLRTVRGRLGNTEAFF. The whole variable domain, filled in from reference TRBV12-5 and TRBJ1-1, reads DARVTQTPRHKVTEMGQEVTMRCQPILGHNTVFWYRQTMMQGLELLAYFRNRAPLDDSGMPKDRFSAEMPDATLATLKIQPSEPRDSAVYFCASGLRTVRGRLGNTEAFFGQGTRLTVV.

The J gene is TRBJ1-1, the V gene TRBV15; TRBD1 might be the D (5 bases). Germline V gives CDR1 LNHNV, CDR2 YYDKDF (reference sequence). The CDR3 spans 17 residues. V lost 3 bases and J lost 6, with 23 bases in between. This chain's CDR3 is CATSRGGSVALGAEAFF. DNA for the CDR3: TGTGCCACCAGCAGGGGAGGTAGCGTGGCGTTAGGGGCTGAAGCTTTCTTT.

This clone is a singleton in its sample. The genes are TRBV5-4 and TRBJ2-5; D call uncertain. Deletions cut 5 bases from V and 5 bases from J, with 7 bases between. CDR3 size: 11 residues. The germline V gene has CDR1 SGHNT and CDR2 YYREEE (reference sequence). DNA for the CDR3: TGTGCCAGCAGTTTCGTCGAGACCCAGTACTTC. Translated, it gives CASSFVETQYF.

This chain links TRBV19 with TRBJ1-5; 8 nucleotides match TRBD1. V trimming: 10 bases; J trimming: 0 bases; junction bases outside the gene matches: 8. Germline V lookup: CDR1 LNHDA, CDR2 SQIVND (reference sequence). The CDR3 spans 15 residues. The CDR3 DNA is TGTGCCATAACGGACAGGGCGAATAGCAATCAGCCCCAGCATTTT. It codes for CAITDRANSNQPQHF.

The chain links TRBV7-9 to TRBJ1-5; 8 bases align to TRBD1. The CDR3 contains 17 residues. The J segment lost 0 bases and the V segment lost 5 bases, leaving 9 bases of the junction unmatched. Germline assignment: CDR1 SEHNR and CDR2 FQNEAQ (reference sequence). In DNA, the CDR3 is TGTGCCAGCAGCCCTGGACAGGGACGAGATAGCAATCAGCCCCAGCATTTT. It yields the protein CASSPGQGRDSNQPQHF. The complete variable domain, with remaining parts taken from reference TRBV7-9 and TRBJ1-5, reads DTGVSQNPRHKITKRGQNVTFRCDPISEHNRLYWYRQTLGQGPEFLTYFQNEAQLEKSRLLSDRFSAERPKGSFSTLEIQRTEQGDSAMYLCASSPGQGRDSNQPQHFGDGTRLSIL.

The rearrangement uses TRBV18 and TRBJ2-1; possible D gene TRBD2, 5 bases. The CDR3 has 16 amino acids. V was pared by 6 bases and J by 6 bases, with 21 bases between. CDR1 KGHSH and CDR2 LQKENI come from the germline V gene. The CDR3 nucleotides are TGTGCCAGCTCCCAACCCCGGGGATTTAATGGCAATGAGCAGTTCTTC. Amino acid sequence: CASSQPRGFNGNEQFF.

The rearrangement links TRBV7-2 to TRBJ1-6; a possible D gene is TRBD1 (5 bases). Germline CDR1 is SGHTA and CDR2 is FQGNSA. V lost 2 bases, J lost 7 bases, and 12 bases lay in between. CDR3 length: 15 residues. CDR3 in DNA: TGTGCCAGCAGCTTAAGGGGCCCGGTAAATTCACCCCTCCACTTT. Protein product: CASSLRGPVNSPLHF.

This clone appeared a single time. The chain carries TRBV6-1 and TRBJ1-5; 10 bases match TRBD1. V dropped 2 bases and J dropped 6; count of bases not matched to a gene: 4. This CDR3 has 15 amino acids. Germline CDR1 is MNHNS and CDR2 is SASEGT. CDR3 sequence (DNA): TGTGCCAGCAGTGAAAGGACAGGGGGGGTTCAGCCCCAGCATTTT. The encoded protein is CASSERTGGVQPQHF.

This chain uses TRBV15 with TRBJ1-2, with a tentative D call TRBD1 (6 bases). With 1 base removed from V and 8 bases from J, the gap between germline ends came to 11 bases. This CDR3 is built from 13 residues. CDR1 is LNHNV, CDR2 YYDKDF, per germline (reference sequence). Here the CDR3 DNA reads TGTGCCACCAGCAGAGTGGGGGCGGCGGGCTACACCTTC. It encodes CATSRVGAAGYTF.

This chain links TRBV19 with TRBJ1-5; 8 bases fit TRBD1. The V gene end was trimmed by 6 bases and the J gene end by 4 bases; junction bases not matched to a gene: 5. Germline loops: CDR1 LNHDA, CDR2 SQIVND (reference sequence). The CDR3 totals 14 residues. Written as DNA, the CDR3 is TGTGCCAGTAGGGGTGGACAGGGAAATCAGCCCCAGCATTTT. Its protein product is CASRGGQGNQPQHF.

This clone has a handful of counts. The chain couples TRBV5-1 to TRBJ2-2, with a weak D call TRBD2 (6 bases). The CDR3 contains 16 residues. CDR1 is SGHRS and CDR2 is YFSETQ in the germline V gene. The V and J ends lost 0 bases and 4 bases respectively, with 13 bases between them. CDR3 coding DNA: TGCGCCAGCAGCTTGGCGTCCGGAGGGGTCACCGGGGAGCTGTTTTTT. Translation gives CASSLASGGVTGELFF. Together with reference TRBV5-1 and TRBJ2-2, the CDR3 gives the full variable domain: KAGVTQTPRYLIKTRGQQVTLSCSPISGHRSVSWYQQTPGQGLQFLFEYFSETQRNKGNFPGRFSGRQFSNSRSEMNVSTLELGDSALYLCASSLASGGVTGELFFGEGSRLTVL.

The chain has TRBV30 and TRBJ2-3, with TRBD2 identical over 14 bases. The CDR3 consists of 17 residues. Germline CDR1 is GTSNPN and CDR2 is SVGIG (reference sequence). V shed 0 bases and J 2 bases; nucleotides not matched to a gene: 4. CDR3: CAWSVRGLAGVTDTQYF. For the CDR3, the DNA is TGTGCCTGGAGTGTAAGGGGACTAGCGGGAGTCACAGATACGCAGTATTTT. The complete variable domain, with remaining parts taken from reference TRBV30 and TRBJ2-3, reads SQTIHQWPATLVQPVGSPLSLECTVEGTSNPNLYWYRQAAGRGLQLLFYSVGIGQISSEVPQNLSASRPQDRQFILSSKKLLLSDSGFYLCAWSVRGLAGVTDTQYFGPGTRLTVL.

This chain links TRBV19 with TRBJ1-5; D might be TRBD1 (5 bases). Germline CDR1 reads LNHDA; CDR2 reads SQIVND (reference sequence). The CDR3 runs 16 residues. V was clipped by 2 bases and J by 5 bases, with 16 bases between them. CDR3 DNA: TGTGCCAGTAGTATATCGGGGGTGGGGCCCGATCAGCCCCAGCATTTT. This codes for CASSISGVGPDQPQHF.

This chain connects TRBV27 to TRBJ2-1; D is possibly TRBD1 (5 bases). This CDR3 comprises 12 residues. The germline gives CDR1 MNHEY, CDR2 SMNVEV (reference sequence). V was shortened by 6 bases and J by 5 bases, with 8 bases between the two germline ends. The CDR3 DNA is TGTGCCAGCAGGACAGTCCACAATGAGCAGTTCTTC. This gives the protein CASRTVHNEQFF.